A single sample is the source of the 7 T cell receptor beta chains below, sequenced in a study of T cell repertoires in cytomegalovirus infection. MiXCR, run by TCRdb on the reads, gives a single entry per CDR3 protein. Altogether roughly 170,000 distinct CDR3 sequences are present, about 20% being singletons, with the ten largest covering 25%. Antigens for these TCRs are unknown. This specimen was CD8+ T cells from cultured PBMCs, taken from culture after CMV antigen stimulation. These receptors were obtained from a human donor in good health (CMV status not recorded). Some clones in this sample may be carry-over from other donors' samples.

This clonotype appeared a few times. This chain uses TRBV6-2 or TRBV6-3 with TRBJ1-2; D gene ambiguous. V lost 2 bases to trimming and J lost 5 bases, with 12 bases between them. This CDR3 has 14 amino acids. Germline CDR1 is MNHEY and CDR2 is SVGEGT. This chain's CDR3 is CASSYVPGRYGYTF. The CDR3 DNA reads as TGTGCCAGCAGTTACGTCCCTGGGAGATATGGCTACACCTTC.

The V gene is TRBV19, the J gene TRBJ2-2; D possibly corresponds to TRBD1 (5 bases). Trimming took 3 bases from V and 13 from J, leaving 18 bases between them. The germline V gene has CDR1 LNHDA and CDR2 SQIVND (reference sequence). The CDR3 covers 14 residues. For the CDR3, the DNA is TGTGCCAGTAGTATTAGAACAGGCCTCGAAGGGCTGTTTTTT. It is translated as CASSIRTGLEGLFF. Using reference TRBV19 and TRBJ2-2 for the parts outside the CDR3, the full variable domain is DGGITQSPKYLFRKEGQNVTLSCEQNLNHDAMYWYRQDPGQGLRLIYYSQIVNDFQKGDIAEGYSVSREKKESFPLTVTSAQKNPTAFYLCASSIRTGLEGLFFGEGSRLTVL.

The chain is built from TRBV7-2 and TRBJ2-7, with D perhaps given as TRBD1 or TRBD2 (5 bases each). V was pared by 4 bases and J by 3 bases, with 13 bases between. CDR3 length: 14 residues. Germline loops: CDR1 SGHTA, CDR2 FQGNSA. The chain's CDR3 is CASSSPGLGYEQYF. The CDR3 DNA reads as TGTGCCAGCAGCTCCCCGGGGCTTGGCTACGAGCAGTACTTC.

This clonotype has more than one count but fewer than ten. The V call is TRBV7-9, the J call TRBJ2-1; 8 nucleotides align to TRBD2. V was pared by 2 bases and J by 5 bases, with 11 bases of the junction left unmatched. This CDR3 spans 17 amino acids. Germline V gene data show CDR1 as SEHNR and CDR2 as FQNEAQ (reference sequence). CDR3 amino acids: CASSLPRVSGKDNEQFF. The CDR3 DNA is TGTGCCAGCAGCTTACCCCGCGTTAGCGGGAAGGACAATGAGCAGTTCTTC.

V and J are TRBV12-3 or TRBV12-4 and TRBJ2-1; tentatively, D is TRBD1 (6 bases). Trimming cost V 8 bases and J 7 bases, with 9 bases left between them. The CDR3 sequence is 11 residues long. In nucleotides, the CDR3 is TGTGCCAGCTGGGGGCTGAATGAGCAGTTCTTC. Translating it yields CASWGLNEQFF.

The chain recombines TRBV18 with TRBJ2-2, with 7 bases matching TRBD1. The CDR3 consists of 16 residues. The ends lost 0 bases at V and 1 base at J; junction bases unmatched: 2. Germline assignment: CDR1 KGHSH and CDR2 LQKENI. CDR3 bases: TGTGCCAGCTCACCACCGTACAGGGGGAACACCGGGGAGCTGTTTTTT. It codes for CASSPPYRGNTGELFF.

V is TRBV6-2 or TRBV6-3 and J is TRBJ1-1; D gene ambiguous. Germline V gene lookup returns CDR1 MNHEY and CDR2 SVGEGT. Trimming took off 1 base at V and 4 bases at J, with 13 bases between the two ends. The CDR3 extends over 15 amino acids. Here the CDR3 reads CASSYYEEGGTEAFF. The CDR3 coding sequence is TGTGCCAGCAGTTACTACGAGGAAGGAGGCACTGAAGCTTTCTTT.